What follows are 15 T cell receptor beta chains derived from one specimen sequenced in a study of cytomegalovirus exposure and HLA in healthy donors. A multiplex PCR was run with 60 Vbeta primers and 13 Jbeta primers. Here immunoSEQ multiplex PCR was the method, and the copy in TCRdb shows in-frame clones only, minus some. The sample carries approximately 190,000 clones, 84% recorded once. Sequenced sample: PBMCs. The receptors stem from a woman between 45 and 60 years old in good health and CMV-seropositive.

The CDR3 DNA follows: TGTGCCAGCAGCGTAGGGGGAGCTCCCTCCGAGACCCAGTACTTC. Its protein is CASSVGGAPSETQYF. The chain has TRBV9 and TRBJ2-5, with D perhaps TRBD2 (5 bases). In germline, CDR1 is SGDLS, CDR2 YYNGEE. CDR3 length equals 15 residues. Deletions cut 0 bases from V and 5 bases from J, with 14 bases between.

The CDR3, as DNA: TGTGCCAGCAGCCGCGGGGCGACAATTAGCTCTGGGGCCAACGTCCTGACTTTC. Translation: CASSRGATISSGANVLTF. The chain is built from TRBV27 and TRBJ2-6; TRBD2 is a possible D gene (6 bases). The CDR3 runs to 18 residues. Germline CDR1 is MNHEY and CDR2 is SMNVEV (reference sequence). Trimming shortened V by 6 bases and J by 0 bases, and 18 bases separated the two germline ends.

This clone was detected only a few times. J is TRBJ2-3 and V is TRBV5-6; D perhaps matches TRBD1 (8 bases). With 2 bases removed from V and 6 bases from J, the gap between germline ends came to 19 bases. This CDR3 has 16 amino acids. Germline V CDR1 and CDR2: SGHDT, YYEEEE. In nucleotides, the CDR3 is TGTGCCAGCAGCTTATCGGTAACAGGGGGAGGGGATACGCAGTATTTT. As protein: CASSLSVTGGGDTQYF.

The chain uses TRBV7-9 and TRBJ2-7, with TRBD2 matching 7 bases. The CDR3 is made up of 15 amino acids. Germline V CDR1 and CDR2: SEHNR, FQNEAQ (reference sequence). The ends lost 5 bases at V and 2 bases at J; junction bases unmatched: 9. CDR3 sequence (DNA): TGTGCCAGCAGCCCTGGGGCGGGGGTGCCCTACGAGCAGTACTTC. This gives the protein CASSPGAGVPYEQYF.

V and J are TRBV5-4 and TRBJ2-7, with 11 bases matching TRBD2. The trim removed 4 bases at V and 4 bases at J, leaving 7 bases unmatched. The CDR3 runs to 15 residues. The V gene's germline CDR1 is SGHNT and CDR2 YYREEE (reference sequence). CDR3 residues: CASSQGLADEYEQYF. CDR3 nucleotide sequence: TGTGCCAGCAGCCAGGGACTAGCGGACGAGTACGAGCAGTACTTC.

The chain recombines TRBV7-9 with TRBJ2-3; D unclear. Germline loops: CDR1 SEHNR, CDR2 FQNEAQ (reference sequence). The V and J ends lost 4 bases and 2 bases respectively, with 7 bases between them. This CDR3 has 13 residues. The CDR3: CASSSYLTDTQYF. CDR3 nucleotides: TGTGCCAGCAGCTCCTACCTCACAGATACGCAGTATTTT.

V and J are TRBV6-6 and TRBJ2-1; 8 bases are shared with TRBD2. The J segment lost 7 bases and the V segment lost 8 bases, leaving 10 bases of the junction unmatched. The CDR3 runs 14 residues. Germline values: CDR1 MNHNY, CDR2 SVGAGI (reference sequence). The CDR3: CASLPVAGLNEQFF. The CDR3 DNA reads as TGTGCCAGCCTGCCAGTAGCGGGGCTGAATGAGCAGTTCTTC.

This clone was seen a single time. CDR3 region: CASSLRWDTEAFF. In nucleotides, the CDR3 is TGCGCCAGCAGCCTCAGGTGGGACACTGAAGCTTTCTTT. The V and J genes are TRBV5-1 and TRBJ1-1; D is undetermined. Germline V gene lookup returns CDR1 SGHRS and CDR2 YFSETQ. Between the trimmed V and J ends, which lost 4 bases and 3 bases, there was a span of 10 bases. The CDR3 is 13 amino acids.

The chain links TRBV11-2 to TRBJ1-4; 10 bases map to TRBD1. The germline V gene has CDR1 SGHAT and CDR2 FQNNGV. This CDR3 contains 17 residues. After removal of 5 bases from V and 6 bases from J, the junction contained 12 bases not matched to a gene. The CDR3, as DNA: TGTGCCAGCAGCCTTAGACAGGGGGCCGGGTTTGATGAAAAACTGTTTTTT. It codes for CASSLRQGAGFDEKLFF.

The chain links TRBV7-3 to TRBJ1-6; 9 nucleotides line up with TRBD1. The CDR3 has 17 amino acids. V was pared by 5 bases and J by 5 bases, with 10 bases of the junction left unmatched. Germline V gene sequence: CDR1 SGHTA, CDR2 FQGTGA. CDR3 sequence reads: CASSPRTGDLDNSPLHF. Written as DNA, the CDR3 is TGTGCCAGCAGCCCAAGGACAGGGGATTTGGATAATTCACCCCTCCACTTT.

In this sample, this clone turned up a few times. The chain links TRBV28 to TRBJ2-3, with 9 bases lining up with TRBD1. The V segment lost 6 bases and the J segment 2 bases; nucleotides outside the gene matches: 9. Germline assignment: CDR1 MDHEN and CDR2 SYDVKM. This CDR3 has 16 amino acids. The chain's CDR3 is CASSNIRDRDTDTQYF. In nucleotides, the CDR3 is TGTGCCAGCAGCAATATACGGGACAGGGACACAGATACGCAGTATTTT.

The chain carries TRBV30 and TRBJ1-2; 7 bases map to TRBD1. CDR3 length equals 13 residues. Trimming cost V 0 bases and J 7 bases; bases outside gene matches: 5. Germline V lookup: CDR1 GTSNPN, CDR2 SVGIG (reference sequence). Here the CDR3 reads CAWSVQGLGGYTF. CDR3 nucleotides: TGTGCCTGGAGTGTACAGGGGCTCGGTGGCTACACCTTC.

This clone was counted only a few times. V usage is TRBV19 and J usage is TRBJ2-3; 9 bases agree with TRBD1. With V trimmed by 5 bases and J by 6 bases, 6 bases remained unmatched. Germline V gene sequence: CDR1 LNHDA, CDR2 SQIVND (reference sequence). CDR3 length: 14 amino acids. CDR3 in amino acids: CASSPQGAQDTQYF. For the CDR3, the DNA is TGTGCCAGTAGTCCACAGGGGGCTCAGGATACGCAGTATTTT.

The V call is TRBV9, the J call TRBJ2-3; no clear D. V lost 4 bases and J lost 0, with 15 bases in between. This CDR3 is built from 16 residues. Germline CDR1 reads SGDLS; CDR2 reads YYNGEE. Written as DNA, the CDR3 is TGTGCCAGCAGCCCCAGCTTAGCTGCTAGCACAGATACGCAGTATTTT. Translating gives CASSPSLAASTDTQYF.

The chain has TRBV5-1 and TRBJ2-7; tentative D call: TRBD1 (7 bases). This CDR3 is 16 amino acids long. V dropped 3 bases and J dropped 0 bases, with 16 bases sitting between them. From germline, CDR1 is SGHRS and CDR2 YFSETQ. DNA of the CDR3: TGCGCCAGCAGCTCCTCGTGGCAGGGGGGCTCCTACGAGCAGTACTTC. Translation gives CASSSSWQGGSYEQYF.